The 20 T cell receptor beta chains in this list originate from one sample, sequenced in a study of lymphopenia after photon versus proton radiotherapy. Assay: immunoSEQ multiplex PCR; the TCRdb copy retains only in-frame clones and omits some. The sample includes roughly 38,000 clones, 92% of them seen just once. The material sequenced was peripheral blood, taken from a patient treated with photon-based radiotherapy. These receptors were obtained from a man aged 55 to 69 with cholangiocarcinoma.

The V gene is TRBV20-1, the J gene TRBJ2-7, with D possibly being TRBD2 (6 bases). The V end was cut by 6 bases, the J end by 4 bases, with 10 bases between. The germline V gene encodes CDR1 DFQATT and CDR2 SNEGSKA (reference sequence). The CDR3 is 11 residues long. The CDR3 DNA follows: TGCAGTGCCGGGAGAACTTACGAGCAGTACTTC. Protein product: CSAGRTYEQYF.

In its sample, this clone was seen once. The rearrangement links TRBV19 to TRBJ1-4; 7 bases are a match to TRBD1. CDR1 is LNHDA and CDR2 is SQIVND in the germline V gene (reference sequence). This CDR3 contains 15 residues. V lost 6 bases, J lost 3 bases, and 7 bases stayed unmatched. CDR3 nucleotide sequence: TGTGCCAGTAGCCCAAGGCAGGGGGCTAATGAAAAACTGTTTTTT. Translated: CASSPRQGANEKLFF.

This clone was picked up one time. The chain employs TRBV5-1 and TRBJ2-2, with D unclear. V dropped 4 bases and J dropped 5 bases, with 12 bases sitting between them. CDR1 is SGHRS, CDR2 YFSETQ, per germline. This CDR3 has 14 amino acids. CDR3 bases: TGCGCCAGCAGCCTATTACAGAGGACCGGGGAGCTGTTTTTT. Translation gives CASSLLQRTGELFF.

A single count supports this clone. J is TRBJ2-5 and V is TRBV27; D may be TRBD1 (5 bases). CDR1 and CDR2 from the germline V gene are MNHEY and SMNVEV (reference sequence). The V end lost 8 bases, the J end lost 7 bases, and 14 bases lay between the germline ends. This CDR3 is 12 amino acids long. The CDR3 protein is CASRSGWRTQYF. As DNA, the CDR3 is TGTGCCAGCCGCTCAGGGTGGAGGACCCAGTACTTC.

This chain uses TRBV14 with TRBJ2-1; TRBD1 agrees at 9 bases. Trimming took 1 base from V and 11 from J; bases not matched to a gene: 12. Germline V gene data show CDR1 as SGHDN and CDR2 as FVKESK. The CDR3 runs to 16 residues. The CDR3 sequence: CASSQVLGQGNHQQFF. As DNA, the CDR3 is TGTGCCAGCAGCCAAGTTTTAGGACAGGGGAATCACCAGCAGTTCTTC.

The CDR3 DNA follows: TGCGCCAGCAGCTTGGCAGGGGTCGGAGAGACCCAGTACTTC. Its protein product is CASSLAGVGETQYF. The V gene is TRBV5-1, the J gene TRBJ2-5; the D gene is possibly TRBD1 (6 bases). There are 14 residues in the CDR3. The V gene's germline CDR1 is SGHRS and CDR2 YFSETQ. The germline V and J ends were trimmed by 0 bases and 4 bases, with 10 bases remaining between them.

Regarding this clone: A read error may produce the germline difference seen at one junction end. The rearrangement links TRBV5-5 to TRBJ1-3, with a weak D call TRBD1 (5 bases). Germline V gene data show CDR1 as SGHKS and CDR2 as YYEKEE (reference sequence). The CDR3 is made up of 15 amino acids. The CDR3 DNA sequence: TGTGCCAGCAGATTGGACACCCGCTCTGGAAACACCATATATTTT. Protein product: CASRLDTRSGNTIYF.

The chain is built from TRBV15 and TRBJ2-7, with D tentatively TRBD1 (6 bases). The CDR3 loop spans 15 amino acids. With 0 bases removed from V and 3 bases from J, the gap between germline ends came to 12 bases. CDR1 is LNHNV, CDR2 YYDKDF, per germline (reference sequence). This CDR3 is CATSRDRSGVYEQYF. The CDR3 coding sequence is TGTGCCACCAGCAGAGACAGGTCAGGGGTCTACGAGCAGTACTTC.

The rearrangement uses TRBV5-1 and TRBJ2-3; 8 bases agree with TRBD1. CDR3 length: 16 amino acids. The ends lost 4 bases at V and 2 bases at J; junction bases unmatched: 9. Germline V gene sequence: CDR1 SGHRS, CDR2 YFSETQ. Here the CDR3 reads CASSLVDRGLTDTQYF. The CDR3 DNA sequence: TGCGCCAGCAGCCTCGTAGACAGGGGACTCACAGATACGCAGTATTTT.

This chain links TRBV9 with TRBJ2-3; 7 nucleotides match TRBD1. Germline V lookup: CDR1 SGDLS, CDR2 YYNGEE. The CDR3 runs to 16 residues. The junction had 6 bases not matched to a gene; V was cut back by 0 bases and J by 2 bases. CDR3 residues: CASSVEGRGTTDTQYF. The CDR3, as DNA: TGTGCCAGCAGCGTAGAGGGCAGGGGGACCACAGATACGCAGTATTTT.

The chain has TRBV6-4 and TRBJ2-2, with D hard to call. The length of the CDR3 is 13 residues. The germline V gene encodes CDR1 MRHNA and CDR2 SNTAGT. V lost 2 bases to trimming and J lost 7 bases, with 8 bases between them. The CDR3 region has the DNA TGTGCCAGCAGTGACACGGCATTCGGGGAGCTGTTTTTT. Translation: CASSDTAFGELFF.

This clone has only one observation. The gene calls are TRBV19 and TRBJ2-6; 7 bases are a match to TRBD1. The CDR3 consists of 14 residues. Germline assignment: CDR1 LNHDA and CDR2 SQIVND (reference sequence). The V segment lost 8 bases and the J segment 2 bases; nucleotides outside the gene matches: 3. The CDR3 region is CASLDRAGANVLTF. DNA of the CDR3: TGTGCCAGTCTCGACAGGGCTGGGGCCAACGTCCTGACTTTC.

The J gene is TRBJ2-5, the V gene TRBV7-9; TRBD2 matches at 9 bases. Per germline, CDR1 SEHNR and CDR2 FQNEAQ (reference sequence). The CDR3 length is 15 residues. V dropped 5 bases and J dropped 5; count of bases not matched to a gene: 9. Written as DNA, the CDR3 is TGTGCCAGCAGCACCCCCCTAGCGGGGAAGGAGACCCAGTACTTC. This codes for CASSTPLAGKETQYF.

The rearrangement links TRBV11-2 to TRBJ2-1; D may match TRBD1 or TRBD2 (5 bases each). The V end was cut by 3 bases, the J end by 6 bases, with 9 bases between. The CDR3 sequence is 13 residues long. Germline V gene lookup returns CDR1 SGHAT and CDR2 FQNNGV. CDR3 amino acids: CASSFGAINEQFF. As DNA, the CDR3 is TGTGCCAGCAGCTTCGGGGCCATCAATGAGCAGTTCTTC. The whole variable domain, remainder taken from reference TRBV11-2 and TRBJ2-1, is EAGVAQSPRYKIIEKRQSVAFWCNPISGHATLYWYQQILGQGPKLLIQFQNNGVVDDSQLPKDRFSAERLKGVDSTLKIQPAKLEDSAVYLCASSFGAINEQFFGPGTRLTVL.

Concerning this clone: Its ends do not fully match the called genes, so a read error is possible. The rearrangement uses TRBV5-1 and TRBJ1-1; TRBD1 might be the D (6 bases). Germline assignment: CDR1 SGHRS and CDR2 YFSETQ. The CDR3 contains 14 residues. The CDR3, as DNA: TGCGCCAGCAGCTTGCGCCAGGGACACGGAGGAGCTGTCTTT. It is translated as CASSLRQGHGGAVF.

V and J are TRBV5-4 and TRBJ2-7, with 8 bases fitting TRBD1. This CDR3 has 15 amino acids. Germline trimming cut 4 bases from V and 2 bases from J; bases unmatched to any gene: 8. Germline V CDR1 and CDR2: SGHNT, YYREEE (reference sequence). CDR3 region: CASSGGGQEAYEQYF. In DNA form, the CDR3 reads TGTGCCAGCAGCGGTGGGGGACAGGAAGCCTACGAGCAGTACTTC.

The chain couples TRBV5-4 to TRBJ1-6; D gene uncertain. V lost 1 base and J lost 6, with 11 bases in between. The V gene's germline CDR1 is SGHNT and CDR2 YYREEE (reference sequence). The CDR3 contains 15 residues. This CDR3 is CASSLLANTNSPLHF. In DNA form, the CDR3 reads TGTGCCAGCAGCTTGTTGGCGAATACTAATTCACCCCTCCACTTT.

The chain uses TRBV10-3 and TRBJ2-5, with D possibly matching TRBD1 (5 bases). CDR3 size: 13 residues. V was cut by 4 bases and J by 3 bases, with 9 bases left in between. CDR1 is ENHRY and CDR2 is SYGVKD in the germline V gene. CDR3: CAISAGREETQYF. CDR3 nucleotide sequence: TGTGCCATCAGTGCGGGCAGGGAAGAGACCCAGTACTTC.

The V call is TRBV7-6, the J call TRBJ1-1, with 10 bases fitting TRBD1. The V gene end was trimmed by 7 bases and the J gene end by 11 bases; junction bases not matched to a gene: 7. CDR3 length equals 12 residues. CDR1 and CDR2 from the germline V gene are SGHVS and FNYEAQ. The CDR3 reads CASIPDRGEAFF. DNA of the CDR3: TGTGCCAGCATCCCGGACAGGGGGGAGGCTTTCTTT.

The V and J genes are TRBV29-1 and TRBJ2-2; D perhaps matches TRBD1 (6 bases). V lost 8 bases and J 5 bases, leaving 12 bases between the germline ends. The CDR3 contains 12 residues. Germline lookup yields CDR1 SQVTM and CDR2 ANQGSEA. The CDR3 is CSRDTGTGELFF. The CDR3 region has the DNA TGCAGCAGGGACACTGGGACCGGGGAGCTGTTTTTT.